A selection of T cell receptor beta chains follows, all from one sample in a study of T cells in Graves' hyperthyroidism and ophthalmopathy. In TCRdb, the multiplex PCR reads were re-called with MiXCR into one record per CDR3 protein. The repertoire holds hundreds of thousands of distinct CDR3 sequences, with around 21% as singletons. Sequenced: blood. These TCRs come from a man aged 25 to 40 with Graves' ophthalmopathy. The CDR3 runs from the conserved cysteine through the conserved F or W. D genes are given only for firm matches. Part of the rows lack a size; the others show once, few, many or a class for expanded clones.

abundance: many; d_gene: TRBD2; v_gene: TRBV13; j_gene: TRBJ2-3; CDR3aa: CASSSGLEGEADTQYF; CDR3nt: TGTGCCAGCAGCTCCGGACTAGAAGGGGAGGCAGATACGCAGTATTTT
abundance: -; d_gene: -; v_gene: TRBV5-1; j_gene: TRBJ2-3; CDR3aa: CASSDEYTQYF; CDR3nt: TGCGCCAGCAGCGACGAGTATACGCAGTATTTT
abundance: -; d_gene: -; v_gene: TRBV24-1; j_gene: TRBJ1-2; CDR3aa: CATSGEGKNYGYTF; CDR3nt: TGTGCCACCAGTGGGGAGGGGAAGAACTATGGCTACACCTTC
abundance: many; d_gene: -; v_gene: TRBV20-1; j_gene: TRBJ2-7; CDR3aa: CSARDMAGARREQYF; CDR3nt: TGCAGTGCTAGAGATATGGCGGGGGCGCGGAGGGAGCAGTACTTC
abundance: -; d_gene: -; v_gene: TRBV27; j_gene: TRBJ1-2; CDR3aa: CASSFHYGGSNYGYTF; CDR3nt: TGTGCCAGCAGTTTCCACTACGGGGGGTCTAACTATGGCTACACCTTC
abundance: few; d_gene: -; v_gene: TRBV5-1; j_gene: TRBJ1-5; CDR3aa: CASSLWGDSNQPQHF; CDR3nt: TGCGCCAGCAGCTTGTGGGGGGATAGCAATCAGCCCCAGCATTTT
abundance: many; d_gene: -; v_gene: TRBV28; j_gene: TRBJ2-7; CDR3aa: CASSYQGGSGPYEQYF; CDR3nt: TGTGCCAGCAGTTATCAGGGGGGAAGCGGACCCTACGAGCAGTACTTC
abundance: -; d_gene: -; v_gene: TRBV5-5; j_gene: TRBJ1-1; CDR3aa: CASSLWDENTEAFF; CDR3nt: TGTGCCAGCAGCTTGTGGGATGAGAACACTGAAGCTTTCTTT
abundance: many; d_gene: -; v_gene: TRBV20-1; j_gene: TRBJ2-7; CDR3aa: CSARETTGGEQYF; CDR3nt: TGCAGTGCTAGAGAAACGACTGGCGGCGAGCAGTACTTC
abundance: few; d_gene: -; v_gene: TRBV11-2; j_gene: TRBJ2-7; CDR3aa: CASQRSRSGWYEQYF; CDR3nt: TGTGCCAGCCAACGTAGCAGGTCAGGGTGGTACGAGCAGTACTTC
abundance: -; d_gene: TRBD2; v_gene: TRBV7-3; j_gene: TRBJ2-1; CDR3aa: CASSPRTSGNDNEQFF; CDR3nt: TGTGCCAGCAGCCCCAGGACTAGCGGGAATGACAATGAGCAGTTCTTC
abundance: few; d_gene: TRBD2; v_gene: TRBV24-1; j_gene: TRBJ2-1; CDR3aa: CATSDARTSGSGDEQFF; CDR3nt: TGTGCCACCAGTGATGCACGGACTAGCGGGAGTGGTGATGAGCAGTTCTTC
abundance: many; d_gene: TRBD1; v_gene: TRBV28; j_gene: TRBJ2-7; CDR3aa: CASMTGTGIYEQYF; CDR3nt: TGTGCCAGTATGACCGGGACAGGGATCTACGAGCAGTACTTC
abundance: few; d_gene: -; v_gene: TRBV19; j_gene: TRBJ1-5; CDR3aa: CASSIPRLRRDQPQHF; CDR3nt: TGTGCCAGTAGTATCCCGCGTCTCCGTCGCGATCAGCCCCAGCATTTT
abundance: few; d_gene: -; v_gene: TRBV3-1; j_gene: TRBJ2-2; CDR3aa: CASSQDFAVPGELFF; CDR3nt: TGTGCCAGCAGCCAAGATTTTGCGGTTCCCGGGGAGCTGTTTTTT
abundance: once; d_gene: TRBD2; v_gene: TRBV7-9; j_gene: TRBJ2-3; CDR3aa: CASSLGVAGVDTQYF; CDR3nt: TGTGCCAGCAGCTTAGGCGTAGCGGGAGTGGATACGCAGTATTTT
abundance: many; d_gene: TRBD1; v_gene: TRBV2; j_gene: TRBJ1-1; CDR3aa: CASRPDRGYVTEAFF; CDR3nt: TGTGCCAGCAGACCGGACAGGGGCTATGTCACTGAAGCTTTCTTT
abundance: many; d_gene: TRBD2; v_gene: TRBV6-5; j_gene: TRBJ2-7; CDR3aa: CASSYSLAGEDEQYF; CDR3nt: TGTGCCAGCAGTTACTCACTAGCGGGAGAGGACGAGCAGTACTTC
abundance: many; d_gene: -; v_gene: TRBV2; j_gene: TRBJ2-5; CDR3aa: CASNTGSGETQYF; CDR3nt: TGTGCCAGCAATACAGGGTCGGGGGAGACCCAGTACTTC
abundance: many; d_gene: -; v_gene: TRBV7-9; j_gene: TRBJ2-7; CDR3aa: CASSFPGLYSEQYF; CDR3nt: TGTGCCAGCAGCTTCCCGGGGCTATACTCCGAGCAGTACTTC
abundance: -; d_gene: TRBD2; v_gene: TRBV6-2/TRBV6-3; j_gene: TRBJ2-2; CDR3aa: CATEGLAGANTGELFF; CDR3nt: TGTGCCACCGAGGGACTAGCGGGGGCGAACACCGGGGAGCTGTTTTTT
abundance: many; d_gene: TRBD2; v_gene: TRBV13; j_gene: TRBJ2-1; CDR3aa: CASSSRTPAGGTHEQFF; CDR3nt: TGTGCCAGCAGCTCCCGAACCCCAGCGGGAGGCACGCATGAGCAGTTCTTC
abundance: many; d_gene: -; v_gene: TRBV7-9; j_gene: TRBJ2-1; CDR3aa: CASSSTGRGANEQFF; CDR3nt: TGTGCCAGCAGCTCGACAGGCCGTGGGGCCAATGAGCAGTTCTTC
abundance: many; d_gene: -; v_gene: TRBV7-8; j_gene: TRBJ1-1; CDR3aa: CASSLAGANTEAFF; CDR3nt: TGTGCCAGCAGCTTGGCAGGGGCGAACACTGAAGCTTTCTTT
abundance: many; d_gene: TRBD2; v_gene: TRBV30; j_gene: TRBJ2-3; CDR3aa: CAWESGRSTDTQYF; CDR3nt: TGTGCCTGGGAGAGCGGGAGAAGTACAGATACGCAGTATTTT
abundance: -; d_gene: TRBD2; v_gene: TRBV19; j_gene: TRBJ2-3; CDR3aa: CATRLAGGLVDTQYF; CDR3nt: TGTGCCACACGACTAGCGGGAGGGCTGGTAGATACGCAGTATTTT
abundance: many; d_gene: TRBD2; v_gene: TRBV2; j_gene: TRBJ2-1; CDR3aa: CASSDQRGTYNEQFF; CDR3nt: TGTGCCAGCAGTGATCAGCGGGGGACCTACAATGAGCAGTTCTTC
abundance: few; d_gene: TRBD2; v_gene: TRBV7-2; j_gene: TRBJ2-7; CDR3aa: CASSLGSRLAGLAYEQYF; CDR3nt: TGTGCCAGCAGCTTAGGATCGAGACTAGCGGGTCTCGCCTACGAGCAGTACTTC
abundance: few; d_gene: -; v_gene: TRBV7-9; j_gene: TRBJ2-5; CDR3aa: CAGSVSQETQYF; CDR3nt: TGTGCCGGAAGCGTATCACAAGAGACCCAGTACTTC
abundance: -; d_gene: TRBD2; v_gene: TRBV9; j_gene: TRBJ2-3; CDR3aa: CASSVTSGLTDTQYF; CDR3nt: TGTGCCAGCAGCGTGACTAGCGGACTCACAGATACGCAGTATTTT
abundance: -; d_gene: -; v_gene: TRBV11-2; j_gene: TRBJ1-4; CDR3aa: CASTRGMGVKEKLFF; CDR3nt: TGTGCCAGCACCCGAGGGATGGGCGTGAAAGAAAAACTGTTTTTT
abundance: many; d_gene: -; v_gene: TRBV18; j_gene: TRBJ1-1; CDR3aa: CASSRYTPEAFF; CDR3nt: TGTGCCAGCTCACGATACACCCCTGAAGCTTTCTTT
abundance: -; d_gene: -; v_gene: TRBV7-2; j_gene: TRBJ2-5; CDR3aa: CASSLLGGSGETQYF; CDR3nt: TGTGCCAGCAGCTTATTGGGGGGTTCGGGAGAGACCCAGTACTTC
abundance: many; d_gene: TRBD2; v_gene: TRBV28; j_gene: TRBJ2-3; CDR3aa: CASSQPSGGTDTQYF; CDR3nt: TGTGCCAGCAGCCAGCCTAGCGGGGGCACAGATACGCAGTATTTT
abundance: -; d_gene: -; v_gene: TRBV20-1; j_gene: TRBJ2-3; CDR3aa: CSARVGTLSTDTQCF; CDR3nt: TGCAGTGCTAGAGTTGGGACACTTAGCACAGATACGCAGTGTTTT
abundance: -; d_gene: TRBD2; v_gene: TRBV27; j_gene: TRBJ2-7; CDR3aa: CASSLGRGGSGAYEQYF; CDR3nt: TGTGCCAGCAGTTTGGGCCGGGGGGGGAGCGGAGCCTACGAGCAGTACTTC
abundance: many; d_gene: TRBD1; v_gene: TRBV6-1; j_gene: TRBJ1-1; CDR3aa: CASSYSIQGARDTEAFF; CDR3nt: TGTGCCAGCAGTTACAGCATACAGGGGGCGAGGGACACTGAAGCTTTCTTT
abundance: few; d_gene: -; v_gene: TRBV12-3/TRBV12-4; j_gene: TRBJ2-7; CDR3aa: CASSPFHYEQYF; CDR3nt: TGTGCCAGCAGTCCCTTTCACTACGAGCAGTACTTC
abundance: many; d_gene: -; v_gene: TRBV12-3/TRBV12-4; j_gene: TRBJ2-1; CDR3aa: CASSSDLSSYNEQFF; CDR3nt: TGTGCCAGCAGCTCGGACTTAAGCTCCTACAATGAGCAGTTCTTC
abundance: -; d_gene: -; v_gene: TRBV5-6; j_gene: TRBJ1-2; CDR3aa: CASSMTGTNPLGYTF; CDR3nt: TGTGCCAGCAGCATGACCGGGACCAACCCCCTTGGCTACACCTTC
abundance: few; d_gene: TRBD2; v_gene: TRBV20-1; j_gene: TRBJ2-3; CDR3aa: CSAYTGTSGRATDTQYF; CDR3nt: TGCAGTGCGTATACCGGGACTAGCGGGAGGGCGACAGATACGCAGTATTTT